This entry concerns a single T cell receptor beta chain. Between the trimmed V and J ends, which lost 3 bases and 0 bases, there was a span of 14 bases. This CDR3 has 16 residues. The germline V gene encodes CDR1 SGHVS and CDR2 FQNEAQ. This specimen comes from a study of shared clonotypes between healthy human individuals. Profiling relied on immunoSEQ multiplex PCR, and the TCRdb table lists in-frame clones only, not all of them. Here the sample spans millions of clones, 85% to 95% being singletons. Sequencing input: naive CD4+ T cells sorted from blood. Subset indicated: CD45RA+ positively selected. The rearrangement joins TRBV7-8 to TRBJ1-2; no definite D call. The clonotype comes from a young man in good health. CDR3 DNA sequence: TGTGCCAGCAGCTTTTCCTTGAGGGTTACTAACTATGGCTACACCTTC. Translation: CASSFSLRVTNYGYTF. Based on the CDR3 plus reference TRBV7-8 and TRBJ1-2, the full variable domain is GAGVSQSPRYKVAKRGQDVALRCDPISGHVSLFWYQQALGQGPEFLTYFQNEAQLDKSGLPSDRFFAERPEGSVSTLKIQRTQQEDSAVYLCASSFSLRVTNYGYTFGSGTRLTVV.